The source of this TCR beta chain is a study of T cell changes during pregnancy in multiple sclerosis. Germline V gives CDR1 MNHEY, CDR2 SVGAGI. The V end lost 0 bases, the J end lost 3 bases, and 9 bases lay between the germline ends. The CDR3 is 15 amino acids. In this sample, this clone turned up once. Some clones are missing from TCRdb's copy, which holds only in-frame ones; the method was immunoSEQ multiplex PCR. The repertoire holds some 71,000 clones, with more than 85% as singletons. This receptor was identified in a female donor in good health, enrolled as a control in a pregnancy study. Sequencing used CD4+ T cells from peripheral blood mononuclear cells, obtained in the third trimester of pregnancy. The gene calls are TRBV6-5 and TRBJ1-5, with D unresolved. CDR3 sequence (DNA): TGTGCCAGCAGTTACTCGATGGCAGTCAATCAGCCCCAGCATTTT. Translating gives CASSYSMAVNQPQHF.